This T cell receptor (beta chain) was profiled in a study of cytomegalovirus exposure and HLA in healthy donors. Findings and limits, study-wide: The study had only CMV serostatus as immune exposure information.

In germline, CDR1 is LGHNA, CDR2 YNFKEQ. The CDR3 runs to 14 residues. For this clone: Its antigen is as yet unknown.

The PCR employed 60 Vbeta primers together with 13 Jbeta primers. Method: immunoSEQ multiplex PCR; TCRdb's copy keeps in-frame clones and lacks some. The profile shows some 120,000 clones, approximately 80% of them singletons. The V and J genes are TRBV4-2 and TRBJ2-5; tentatively, D is TRBD2 (6 bases). The DNA end lines up better with TRBJ2-7; the J call may be wrong. The clonotype comes from a human donor in good health. Sample: PBMCs. The CDR3 coding sequence is TGTGCCAGCAGTCCGAGGAGGGGCTCCTACGAGCAGTACTTC. It specifies CASSPRRGSYEQYF.